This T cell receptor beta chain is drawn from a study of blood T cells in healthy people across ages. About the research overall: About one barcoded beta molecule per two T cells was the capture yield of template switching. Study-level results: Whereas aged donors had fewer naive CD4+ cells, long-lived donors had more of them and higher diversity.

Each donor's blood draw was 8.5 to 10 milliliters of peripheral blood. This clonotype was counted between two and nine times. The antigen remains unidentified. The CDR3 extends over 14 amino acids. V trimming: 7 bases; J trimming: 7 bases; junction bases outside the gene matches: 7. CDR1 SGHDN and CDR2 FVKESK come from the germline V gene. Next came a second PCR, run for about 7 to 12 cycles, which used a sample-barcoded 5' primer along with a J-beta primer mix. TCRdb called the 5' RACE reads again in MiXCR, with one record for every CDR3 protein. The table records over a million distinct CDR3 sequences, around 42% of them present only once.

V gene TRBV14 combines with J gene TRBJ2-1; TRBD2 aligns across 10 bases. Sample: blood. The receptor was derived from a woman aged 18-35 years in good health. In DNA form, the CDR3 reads TGTGCCAGCATGCGGCCTAGCGGGGGTAATGAGCAGTTCTTC. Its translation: CASMRPSGGNEQFF.